This T cell receptor (beta chain) derives from a study of blood T cell repertoires in COVID-19. CDR3 length: 12 amino acids. J lost 8 bases, V lost 6 bases, and 3 bases had no gene match. The method was immunoSEQ multiplex PCR; TCRdb's version includes in-frame clones alone and lacks a portion of them. Here the sample spans 200,000 to 250,000 clones, roughly 84% being singletons. This rearrangement joins TRBV12-3 or TRBV12-4 to TRBJ2-1; 8 bases map to TRBD1. The clonotype comes from a woman older than 75 with acute or convalescent COVID-19. The sample comprised peripheral blood. The CDR3 sequence is CASSYRGYEQFF. CDR3 in DNA: TGTGCCAGCAGCTACAGGGGGTATGAGCAGTTCTTC.